The clone carrying this T cell receptor (beta chain) was observed at least ten times. This record comes from a study of T-cell memory formation after mild COVID-19. TCRdb re-called the 5' RACE reads through MiXCR, storing one row per CDR3 protein. The data show roughly 280,000 distinct CDR3 sequences, with roughly 8.2% seen just once and 22% held by the top ten. CDR1 is DFQATT, CDR2 SNEGSKA, per germline (reference sequence). Trimming shortened V by 1 base and J by 1 base, and 11 bases separated the two germline ends. This CDR3 is 14 amino acids long. The receptor's source is a man between 18 and 35 years old who had mild COVID-19 (a few samples of this study predate the infection). Cell type and time point are not known. The source material was PBMCs or a T cell subset sorted from them (not recorded which). The chain is built from TRBV20-1 and TRBJ2-7; D unclear. CDR3 in amino acids: CSARAQTSSYEQYF. The CDR3 DNA reads as TGCAGTGCTAGAGCACAGACTTCATCCTACGAGCAGTACTTC.